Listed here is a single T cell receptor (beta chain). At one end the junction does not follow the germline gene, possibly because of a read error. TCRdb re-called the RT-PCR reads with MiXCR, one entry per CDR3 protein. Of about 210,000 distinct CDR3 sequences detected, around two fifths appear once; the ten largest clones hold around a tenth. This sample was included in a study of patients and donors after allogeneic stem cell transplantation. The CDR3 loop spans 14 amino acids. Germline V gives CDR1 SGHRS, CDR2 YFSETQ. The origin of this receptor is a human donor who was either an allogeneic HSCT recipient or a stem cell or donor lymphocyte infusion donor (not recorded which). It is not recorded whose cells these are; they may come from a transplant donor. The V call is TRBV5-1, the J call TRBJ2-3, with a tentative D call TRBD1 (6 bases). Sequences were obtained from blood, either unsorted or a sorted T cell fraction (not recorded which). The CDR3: CASSQDSPTDTRYF. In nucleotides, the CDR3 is TGCGCCAGCAGCCAGGACAGCCCCACAGATACGCGGTATTTT. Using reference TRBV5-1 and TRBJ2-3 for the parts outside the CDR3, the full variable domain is KAGVTQTPRYLIKTRGQQVTLSCSPISGHRSVSWYQQTPGQGLQFLFEYFSETQRNKGNFPGRFSGRQFSNSRSEMNVSTLELGDSALYLCASSQDSPTDTRYFGPGTRLTVL.